What follows describes a single T cell receptor (beta chain). Clones were read by immunoSEQ multiplex PCR, and TCRdb kept only the in-frame ones, dropping some. The sample gives fewer than 85,000 clones, about 83% of which show up once; less than 8% is in the top ten. The data are from a study of blood T cell repertoires in COVID-19. CDR1 and CDR2 from the germline V gene are SGHRS and YFSETQ. The CDR3 sequence is 13 residues long. V was trimmed by 6 bases and J by 1 base, leaving 10 bases between them. This receptor was obtained from a man aged 25-45 years with COVID-19, enrolled during active disease. The chain combines TRBV5-1 with TRBJ1-1; D is uncertain. What was sequenced was peripheral blood. CDR3 protein: CASMVIGNTEAFF. The CDR3 DNA sequence: TGCGCCAGCATGGTAATCGGGAACACTGAAGCTTTCTTT.